These 21 T cell receptor beta chains came from one sample sequenced in a study of T cell responses to AZD1222 COVID-19 vaccine. This table comes from immunoSEQ multiplex PCR, and its TCRdb copy is limited to in-frame clones, with some not included. The repertoire includes 130,000 or so clones, 80% to 95% of them detected once, and about 3.1% sits in the top ten. This specimen consisted of peripheral blood, obtained on day 0 of AZD1222 vaccination. The origin of the receptors is an adult in good health.

This clone was recorded only once. The V call is TRBV2, the J call TRBJ1-5; possibly TRBD1 for D (6 bases). V was cut by 4 bases and J by 0 bases, with 10 bases left in between. CDR3 length equals 15 residues. Germline CDR1 and CDR2: SNHLY and FYNNEI. The DNA of the CDR3 is TGTGCCAGCAGTGTGGACAGCCATAGCAATCAGCCCCAGCATTTT. Protein sequence: CASSVDSHSNQPQHF.

The chain combines TRBV7-9 with TRBJ1-1; no clear D. The length of the CDR3 is 14 residues. From germline, CDR1 is SEHNR and CDR2 FQNEAQ (reference sequence). Trimming pared 5 bases from V and 5 bases from J, leaving 15 bases between. DNA for the CDR3: TGTGCCAGCAGCCTTGTGAGAGACCGGACTGAAGCTTTCTTT. Translated, it gives CASSLVRDRTEAFF.

The V and J genes are TRBV19 and TRBJ1-2; 8 bases align to TRBD1. The CDR3 consists of 13 residues. CDR1 LNHDA and CDR2 SQIVND come from the germline V gene (reference sequence). The V gene end was trimmed by 5 bases and the J gene end by 8 bases; junction bases not matched to a gene: 7. The CDR3 spells CASSPTGGIGYTF. CDR3 sequence (DNA): TGTGCCAGTAGTCCTACAGGGGGTATAGGCTACACCTTC.

The V call is TRBV2, the J call TRBJ2-4; unclear D gene. Germline V gives CDR1 SNHLY, CDR2 FYNNEI. CDR3 length: 10 residues. The ends were cut back, 8 bases at V and 11 bases at J, with 10 bases in the middle. For the CDR3, the DNA is TGTGCCAGCGGGGAAAGGCTTCAGTACTTC. This encodes CASGERLQYF. The full variable domain, completed using reference TRBV2 and TRBJ2-4, is EPEVTQTPSHQVTQMGQEVILRCVPISNHLYFYWYRQILGQKVEFLVSFYNNEISEKSEIFDDQFSVERPDGSNFTLKIRSTKLEDSAMYFCASGERLQYFGAGTRLSVL.

The rearrangement uses TRBV7-9 and TRBJ1-1; D unclear. V gave up 1 base and J gave up 3 bases, with 12 bases separating them. The CDR3 is 15 residues long. Per the germline V gene, CDR1 is SEHNR and CDR2 is FQNEAQ (reference sequence). The CDR3 bases are TGTGCCAGCAGCTTAGGTATGGCGCGGTACACTGAAGCTTTCTTT. This codes for CASSLGMARYTEAFF.

The rearrangement links TRBV21-1 to TRBJ2-2; the table's D call of TRBD2 was not tested on the DNA. TRBV21-1 represents a pseudogene. This CDR3 is built from 17 residues. For the CDR3, the DNA is TGTGCCAGCAGCAAGGGGACTAGCGGGAGGGTGGCCGGGGAGCTGTTTTTT. As protein: CASSKGTSGRVAGELFF.

The rearrangement uses TRBV5-1 and TRBJ1-1, with 8 bases fitting TRBD1. The germline V gene has CDR1 SGHRS and CDR2 YFSETQ. The CDR3 is 14 residues long. V lost 2 bases and J lost 4; bases outside the gene matches: 4. Written as DNA, the CDR3 is TGCGCCAGCAGCTTCGCCGACAGGGGCACTGAAGCTTTCTTT. Translating gives CASSFADRGTEAFF. The variable domain in full, with the rest retrieved from reference TRBV5-1 and TRBJ1-1, is KAGVTQTPRYLIKTRGQQVTLSCSPISGHRSVSWYQQTPGQGLQFLFEYFSETQRNKGNFPGRFSGRQFSNSRSEMNVSTLELGDSALYLCASSFADRGTEAFFGQGTRLTVV.

This chain joins TRBV12-3 or TRBV12-4 and TRBJ2-7; no definite D call. The length of the CDR3 is 12 residues. Trimming pared 1 base from V and 9 bases from J, leaving 10 bases between. The CDR3: CASSLGAFAQYF. For the CDR3, the DNA is TGTGCCAGCAGTTTAGGGGCCTTCGCGCAGTACTTC.

The chain employs TRBV4-3 and TRBJ1-4; no definite D call. In germline, CDR1 is LGHNA, CDR2 YSLEER. Trimming stripped 2 bases from V and 8 bases from J, with 18 bases between. The CDR3 runs 16 residues. CDR3 sequence (DNA): TGCGCCAGCAGCCAATATACTGCGGTCCGAGGGGAAAAACTGTTTTTT. It is translated as CASSQYTAVRGEKLFF.

J is TRBJ2-7 and V is TRBV18; possibly TRBD2 for D (5 bases). The CDR3 consists of 15 residues. Germline V gene lookup returns CDR1 KGHSH and CDR2 LQKENI. Deletions cut 5 bases from V and 2 bases from J, with 16 bases between. CDR3 sequence reads: CASSTTPGIPYEQYF. DNA for the CDR3: TGTGCCAGCTCAACTACACCCGGGATCCCCTACGAGCAGTACTTC.

The CDR3 DNA follows: TGTGCCAGCAGCTTCTCGGGACAGGGGAATCCTGGCTACACCTTC. This gives the protein CASSFSGQGNPGYTF. The chain joins TRBV5-5 to TRBJ1-2, with 10 bases fitting TRBD1. V shed 2 bases, J shed 7 bases, and the junction held 8 bases outside the gene matches. The CDR3 sequence is 15 residues long. Per germline, CDR1 SGHKS and CDR2 YYEKEE (reference sequence).

The J gene is TRBJ2-3, the V gene TRBV9; 8 bases agree with TRBD1. CDR3 size: 16 residues. V shed 2 bases, J shed 3 bases, and the junction held 8 bases outside the gene matches. Germline CDR1 reads SGDLS; CDR2 reads YYNGEE. In DNA, the CDR3 is TGTGCCAGCAGCGTGTCCGGGACAGGTCGTACAGATACGCAGTATTTT. Its translation: CASSVSGTGRTDTQYF.

The CDR3 here is CSASQRMNTEAFF. CDR3 bases: TGCAGTGCTAGTCAGCGGATGAACACTGAAGCTTTCTTT. This chain links TRBV20-1 with TRBJ1-1, with D hard to call. V was shortened by 3 bases and J by 0 bases, with 8 bases between the two germline ends. CDR1 and CDR2 (germline): DFQATT, SNEGSKA (reference sequence). CDR3 size: 13 residues.

This chain joins TRBV7-9 and TRBJ1-6; possibly TRBD1 for D (6 bases). This CDR3 contains 12 residues. Per germline, CDR1 SEHNR and CDR2 FQNEAQ (reference sequence). The germline V and J ends were trimmed by 8 bases and 7 bases, with 9 bases remaining between them. As DNA, the CDR3 is TGTGCCAGCCGGGACAAGAATTCACCCCTCCACTTT. This gives the protein CASRDKNSPLHF.

V and J are TRBV5-6 and TRBJ1-2; D is unclear. This CDR3 spans 14 amino acids. The germline gives CDR1 SGHDT, CDR2 YYEEEE. V was shortened by 3 bases and J by 5 bases, with 14 bases between the two germline ends. CDR3 nucleotides: TGTGCCAGCAGCTCGGGTTCCAGTCAATATGGCTACACCTTC. The encoded protein is CASSSGSSQYGYTF.

The genes are TRBV7-9 and TRBJ2-1; D uncertain. The germline V gene has CDR1 SEHNR and CDR2 FQNEAQ (reference sequence). The V end was cut by 5 bases, the J end by 6 bases, with 17 bases between. The CDR3 is 15 residues long. CDR3 sequence: CASSTLLPRINEQFF. The CDR3 nucleotides read TGTGCCAGCAGCACCCTTCTACCGCGGATCAATGAGCAGTTCTTC.

This chain links TRBV5-4 with TRBJ2-2, with TRBD2 matching 7 bases. Germline CDR1 SGHNT, CDR2 YYREEE (reference sequence). CDR3 length: 14 amino acids. The junction had 1 base not matched to a gene; V was cut back by 1 base and J by 4 bases. The CDR3 sequence: CASSLPSGTGELFF. The CDR3 DNA reads as TGTGCCAGCAGCTTGCCTAGCGGCACCGGGGAGCTGTTTTTT.

This clone was found a few times. V and J are TRBV28 and TRBJ1-1; TRBD1 aligns across 7 bases. V was pared by 7 bases and J by 4 bases, with 12 bases of the junction left unmatched. Looked up from germline, CDR1 is MDHEN and CDR2 is SYDVKM. This CDR3 has 15 residues. In DNA form, the CDR3 reads TGTGCCAGCATCACCGAGGGGGCTGGGGGCACTGAAGCTTTCTTT. This encodes CASITEGAGGTEAFF.

V gene TRBV14 combines with J gene TRBJ1-1; no clear D. The CDR3 extends over 13 amino acids. Trimming cost V 3 bases and J 4 bases, with 9 bases left between them. Germline V gene sequence: CDR1 SGHDN, CDR2 FVKESK. The CDR3 spells CASSHRGITEAFF. DNA for the CDR3: TGTGCCAGCAGCCATCGGGGTATCACTGAAGCTTTCTTT.

The rearrangement joins TRBV5-1 to TRBJ2-7, with D perhaps TRBD2 (5 bases). Per germline, CDR1 SGHRS and CDR2 YFSETQ. The CDR3 runs 16 residues. Trimming left V 5 bases short and J 1 base short, with 19 bases between. The DNA for the CDR3 is TGCGCCAGCAGTATCCTCGGACTGAGCTCTTCCTACGAGCAGTACTTC. This sequence encodes CASSILGLSSSYEQYF.

V is TRBV28 and J is TRBJ1-1; 8 nucleotides line up with TRBD1. With V trimmed by 6 bases and J by 0 bases, 6 bases remained unmatched. CDR1 and CDR2 (germline): MDHEN, SYDVKM. The length of the CDR3 is 15 residues. Here the CDR3 reads CASSPGTGMNTEAFF. CDR3 coding DNA: TGTGCCAGCAGCCCCGGGACAGGAATGAACACTGAAGCTTTCTTT.